These T cell receptor beta chains were read from a single sample in a study of graft-versus-host responses after intestinal transplantation. Profiled with immunoSEQ multiplex PCR; TCRdb holds only in-frame clones, not every one. The sample holds roughly 15,000 clones; roughly 60% are singletons and the top ten take around 13%. This sample comprised ileum tissue, obtained 524 days after transplant. These receptors all come from a human patient who received an intestinal transplant, so some T cells may come from the graft donor. The CDR3 runs from the conserved cysteine through the conserved F or W. Each record gives: clone size, V gene, J gene, D gene, CDR3 DNA, CDR3 protein. D genes are given only for firm matches. Expanded clones get a size class; other rows say once, few or many, or leave the size out.

few	TRBV9	TRBJ2-7	NA	TGTGCCAGCAGCGTAGGGGTGGGGGGAAGCTCCTACGAGCAGTACTTC	CASSVGVGGSSYEQYF
NA	TRBV23-1	TRBJ1-3	TRBD1	TGCGCCAGCAGTCGCCCCTACAGGGGAGGTAGAAACACCATATATTTT	CASSRPYRGGRNTIYF
NA	TRBV21-1	TRBJ2-5	NA	TGTGCCAGCAGTCCCCAACCCGGGACAGGTCAACAAGAGACCCAGTACTTC	CASSPQPGTGQQETQYF
NA	TRBV7-9	TRBJ2-3	NA	TGTGCCAGCAGCTTAGAGCCTCCGGGATTTACTAGCACAGATACGCAGTATTTT	CASSLEPPGFTSTDTQYF
few	TRBV10-3	TRBJ1-2	TRBD1	TGTGCCATCAGTGCTGTCAGGGGGAATGGCTACACCTTC	CAISAVRGNGYTF
NA	TRBV5-1	TRBJ2-7	TRBD2	TGCGCCAGCAGCTTGGAACGGACTAGCGGGGGGTTCTCCTACGAGCAGTACTTC	CASSLERTSGGFSYEQYF
NA	TRBV7-2	TRBJ1-1	NA	TGTGCCAGCAGCTTAGTGGTCAGGGAGGACACTGAAGCTTTCTTT	CASSLVVREDTEAFF
once	TRBV5-3	TRBJ1-2	NA	TGTGCCAGAAGGGGTATTGGACAGAACTATGGCTACACCTTC	CARRGIGQNYGYTF
few	TRBV7-2	TRBJ2-3	TRBD1	TGTGCCAGCAGCTTAACGGGACAGCTTACAGATACGCAGTATTTT	CASSLTGQLTDTQYF
few	TRBV6-1	TRBJ1-2	TRBD1	TGTGCCAGCAGTGAGGGGACAGGGGGCTTGTATGGCTACACCTTC	CASSEGTGGLYGYTF
NA	TRBV29-1	TRBJ2-7	NA	TGCAGCGTTTTTCGGCAGGGGAGCCCCTACGAGCAGTACTTC	CSVFRQGSPYEQYF
NA	TRBV5-1	TRBJ2-5	TRBD2	TGCGCCAGCAGCTACGGGGGGGCCGGAAAGGAGACCCAGTACTTC	CASSYGGAGKETQYF
NA	TRBV6-6	TRBJ1-2	NA	TGTGCCAGCAGTTTACTGGCAGGGGACTATGGCTACACCTTC	CASSLLAGDYGYTF
once	TRBV19	TRBJ1-4	TRBD1	TGTGCCAGTAGTATAGGGACAGGGGCATCTTCTGCAACTAATGAAAAACTGTTTTTT	CASSIGTGASSATNEKLFF
NA	TRBV19	TRBJ2-4	NA	TGTGCCAGTATGGAAAGGGGGGGCGAAAACATTCAGTACTTC	CASMERGGENIQYF
NA	TRBV15	TRBJ1-1	NA	TGTGCCACCAGCAGCTTAGGGGAAATTGAAGCTTTCTTT	CATSSLGEIEAFF
NA	TRBV6-4	TRBJ2-2	NA	TGTGCCAGCAGTGCTAGCAACACCGGGGAGCTGTTTTTT	CASSASNTGELFF
once	TRBV7-2	TRBJ2-3	TRBD2	TGTGCCAGCAGCATCGGGGGGGACACAGATACGCAGTATTTT	CASSIGGDTDTQYF
NA	TRBV5-6	TRBJ2-4	NA	TGTGCCAGCAGCTTTGGAGGACCCCTAGCCAAAAACATTCAGTACTTC	CASSFGGPLAKNIQYF
NA	TRBV2	TRBJ1-2	TRBD1	TGTGCCAGCAGTGAAGCAGGGGGCGCTAACTATGGCTACACCTTC	CASSEAGGANYGYTF
NA	TRBV9	TRBJ2-1	NA	TGTGCCAGCAGCACCAGGGGGGTATCCTACAATGAGCAGTTCTTC	CASSTRGVSYNEQFF
NA	TRBV19	TRBJ1-3	NA	TGTGCCAGTAGTATACTACAGAACTCTGGAAACACCATATATTTT	CASSILQNSGNTIYF
few	TRBV6-5	TRBJ1-1	TRBD1	TGTGCCAGCAGTCGACAGGGACAAGCTTTCTTT	CASSRQGQAFF
once	TRBV4-1	TRBJ2-7	TRBD2	TGCGCCAGCAGCCCAATTAGCGGGGGGGCCTACGAGCAGTACTTC	CASSPISGGAYEQYF
NA	TRBV7-2	TRBJ2-1	TRBD1	TGTGCCAGCAGCTATGACAGGGGGCGCCACAATGAGCAGTTCTTC	CASSYDRGRHNEQFF
once	TRBV19	TRBJ2-3	NA	TGTGCCAGTAGTATGAATGTCCTAAATACGCAGTATTTT	CASSMNVLNTQYF
NA	TRBV5-4	TRBJ2-7	NA	TGTGCCAGCAGCCTCGACAGGATCTACGAGCAGTACTTC	CASSLDRIYEQYF
few	TRBV13	TRBJ1-2	NA	TGTGCCAGCAGCCTTCAGGGCGGCTATGGCTACACCTTC	CASSLQGGYGYTF
NA	TRBV7-9	TRBJ1-2	NA	TGTGCCAGCAGCTTAGGCAGGGGAGCCCTCGGCTACACCTTC	CASSLGRGALGYTF
NA	TRBV7-7	TRBJ2-3	NA	TGTGCCAGCAGCTTAGGACAGACTAGCACAGATACGCAGTATTTT	CASSLGQTSTDTQYF
NA	TRBV10-3	TRBJ1-1	TRBD1	TGTGCCATCAGGGACAGGGTCGGAATGAACACTGAAGCTTTCTTT	CAIRDRVGMNTEAFF
NA	TRBV5-8	TRBJ1-3	NA	TGTGCCAGCAGCTTGACAGGCTCTGGAAACACCATATATTTT	CASSLTGSGNTIYF
few	TRBV7-2	TRBJ2-2	NA	TGTGCCAGCAGCTTACCTAGCCCCGGGGAGCTGTTTTTT	CASSLPSPGELFF
NA	TRBV9	TRBJ1-2	NA	TGTGCCAGCAGCGAAGGGGCCTCCTATGGCTACACCTTC	CASSEGASYGYTF
few	TRBV30	TRBJ2-3	NA	TGTGCCTGGAGTCCTTCCCTGGATACGCAGTATTTT	CAWSPSLDTQYF
NA	TRBV7-9	TRBJ1-2	TRBD1	TGTGCCAGCAGCCGTACAGGGGTCGGCTATGGCTACACCTTC	CASSRTGVGYGYTF
NA	TRBV19	TRBJ2-1	NA	TGTGCCAGTAGTATAGCTCTGTACAATGAGCAGTTCTTC	CASSIALYNEQFF
NA	TRBV27	TRBJ1-6	TRBD1	TGTGCCAGCAGTTTAAGGATGGGACAGGGGGGATCACCCCTCCACTTT	CASSLRMGQGGSPLHF
NA	TRBV10-2	TRBJ2-5	NA	TGCGCCAGCAGTGAGATCGGAGGGGAGACCCAGTACTTC	CASSEIGGETQYF
NA	TRBV18	TRBJ1-3	NA	TGTGCCAGCTCACCGGGACTCCGAAACACCATATATTTT	CASSPGLRNTIYF
NA	TRBV7-2	TRBJ2-7	TRBD2	TGTGCCAGCAGCTTCACTAGCGGGGGCTTATACGAGCAGTACTTC	CASSFTSGGLYEQYF
few	TRBV21-1	TRBJ1-2	NA	TGTGCCAGCAGCATTGACAGGGAGCCTAACTATGGCTACACCTTC	CASSIDREPNYGYTF
few	TRBV5-1	TRBJ2-5	NA	TGCGCCAGCAGCTCCGGACAGATACAAGAGACCCAGTACTTC	CASSSGQIQETQYF
NA	TRBV7-2	TRBJ1-2	NA	TGTGCCAGCAGCTTAGTTTTAGGGGTGGATGGCTACACCTTC	CASSLVLGVDGYTF
NA	TRBV5-1	TRBJ2-7	NA	TGCGCCAGCAGCCTCACTAATTACGAGCAGTACTTC	CASSLTNYEQYF